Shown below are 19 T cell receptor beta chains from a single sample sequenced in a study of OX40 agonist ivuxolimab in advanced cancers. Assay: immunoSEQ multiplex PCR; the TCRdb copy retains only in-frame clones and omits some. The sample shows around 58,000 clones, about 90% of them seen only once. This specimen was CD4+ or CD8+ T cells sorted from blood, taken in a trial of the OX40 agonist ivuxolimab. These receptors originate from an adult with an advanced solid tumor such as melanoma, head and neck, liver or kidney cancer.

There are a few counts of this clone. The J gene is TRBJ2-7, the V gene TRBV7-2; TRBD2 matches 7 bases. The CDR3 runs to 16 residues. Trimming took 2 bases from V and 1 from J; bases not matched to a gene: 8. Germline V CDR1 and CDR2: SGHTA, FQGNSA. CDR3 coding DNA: TGTGCCAGCAGCTTATTCGGGGGAGGGGATTCCTACGAGCAGTACTTC. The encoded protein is CASSLFGGGDSYEQYF.

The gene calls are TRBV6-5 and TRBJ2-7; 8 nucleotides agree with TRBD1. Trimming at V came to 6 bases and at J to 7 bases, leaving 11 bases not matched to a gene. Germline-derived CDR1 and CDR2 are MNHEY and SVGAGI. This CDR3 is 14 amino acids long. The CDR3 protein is CASSPGQGLGEQYF. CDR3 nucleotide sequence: TGTGCCAGCAGCCCCGGACAGGGCCTGGGGGAGCAGTACTTC.

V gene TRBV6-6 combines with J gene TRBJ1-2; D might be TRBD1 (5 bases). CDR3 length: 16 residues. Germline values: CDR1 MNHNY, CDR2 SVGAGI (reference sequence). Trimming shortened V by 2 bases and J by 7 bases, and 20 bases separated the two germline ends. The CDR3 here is CASSYDQGPTSAGYTF. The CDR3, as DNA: TGTGCCAGCAGTTACGACCAGGGCCCAACCTCGGCTGGCTACACCTTC.

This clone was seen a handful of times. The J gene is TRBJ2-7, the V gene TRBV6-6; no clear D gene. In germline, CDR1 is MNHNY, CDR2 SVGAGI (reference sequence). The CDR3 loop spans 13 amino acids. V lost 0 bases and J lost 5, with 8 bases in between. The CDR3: CASSYSFTHEQYF. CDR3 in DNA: TGTGCCAGCAGTTACTCTTTTACCCACGAGCAGTACTTC.

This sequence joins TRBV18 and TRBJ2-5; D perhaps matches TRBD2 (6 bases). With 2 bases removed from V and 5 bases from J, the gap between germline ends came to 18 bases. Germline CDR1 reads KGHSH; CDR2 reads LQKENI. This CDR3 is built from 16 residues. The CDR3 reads CASSPAGTFSGETQYF. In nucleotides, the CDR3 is TGTGCCAGCTCACCAGCCGGGACTTTTTCGGGTGAGACCCAGTACTTC.

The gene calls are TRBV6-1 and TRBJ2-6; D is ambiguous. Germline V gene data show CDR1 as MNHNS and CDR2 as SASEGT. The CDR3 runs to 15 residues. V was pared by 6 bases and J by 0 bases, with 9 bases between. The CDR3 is CASRISFSGANVLTF. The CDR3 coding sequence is TGTGCCAGCAGGATATCCTTCTCTGGGGCCAACGTCCTGACTTTC.

The CDR3 protein is CASSPDGYSGANVLTF. CDR3 coding DNA: TGTGCCAGCTCACCAGACGGTTACTCTGGGGCCAACGTCCTGACTTTC. The chain joins TRBV18 to TRBJ2-6; D remains ambiguous. The CDR3 contains 16 residues. Trimming cost V 2 bases and J 0 bases, with 8 bases left between them. Germline assignment: CDR1 KGHSH and CDR2 LQKENI. Full variable domain (rest looked up from reference TRBV18 and TRBJ2-6): NAGVMQNPRHLVRRRGQEARLRCSPMKGHSHVYWYRQLPEEGLKFMVYLQKENIIDESGMPKERFSAEFPKEGPSILRIQQVVRGDSAAYFCASSPDGYSGANVLTFGAGSRLTVL.

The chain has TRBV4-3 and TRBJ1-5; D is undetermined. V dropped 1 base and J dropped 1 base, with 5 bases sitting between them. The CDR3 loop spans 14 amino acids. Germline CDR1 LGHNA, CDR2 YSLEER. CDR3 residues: CASSQVYSNQPQHF. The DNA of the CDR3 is TGCGCCAGCAGCCAAGTTTACAGCAATCAGCCCCAGCATTTT.

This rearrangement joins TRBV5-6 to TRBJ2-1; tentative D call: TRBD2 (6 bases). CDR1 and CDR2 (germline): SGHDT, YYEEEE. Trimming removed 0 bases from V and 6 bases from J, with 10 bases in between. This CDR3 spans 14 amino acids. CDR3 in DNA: TGTGCCAGCAGCTTGGGACTAGAGTCCAATGAGCAGTTCTTC. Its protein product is CASSLGLESNEQFF.

The CDR3 coding sequence is TGTGCCAGCAGCAACAGGGATCGGTCCGAGCAGTACTTC. Translated: CASSNRDRSEQYF. V and J are TRBV11-2 and TRBJ2-7; weak D call: TRBD1 (6 bases). V lost 5 bases to trimming and J lost 6 bases, with 14 bases between them. The CDR3 runs 13 residues. CDR1 SGHAT and CDR2 FQNNGV come from the germline V gene.

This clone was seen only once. DNA for the CDR3: TGTGCCAGCTCACCACCGCAAGGATACACCATATATTTT. Amino acid sequence: CASSPPQGYTIYF. This chain connects TRBV18 to TRBJ1-3; D is unclear. V was cut by 0 bases and J by 8 bases, with 8 bases left in between. The V gene's germline CDR1 is KGHSH and CDR2 LQKENI. There are 13 residues in the CDR3. Drawing the rest from reference TRBV18 and TRBJ1-3, the complete variable domain is NAGVMQNPRHLVRRRGQEARLRCSPMKGHSHVYWYRQLPEEGLKFMVYLQKENIIDESGMPKERFSAEFPKEGPSILRIQQVVRGDSAAYFCASSPPQGYTIYFGEGSWLTVV.

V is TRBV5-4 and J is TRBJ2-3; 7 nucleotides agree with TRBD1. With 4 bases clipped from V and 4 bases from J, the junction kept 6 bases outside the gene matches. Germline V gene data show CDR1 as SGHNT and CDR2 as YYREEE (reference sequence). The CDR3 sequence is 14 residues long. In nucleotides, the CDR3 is TGTGCCAGCAGCGCCCGACAGGGATCAGATACGCAGTATTTT. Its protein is CASSARQGSDTQYF.

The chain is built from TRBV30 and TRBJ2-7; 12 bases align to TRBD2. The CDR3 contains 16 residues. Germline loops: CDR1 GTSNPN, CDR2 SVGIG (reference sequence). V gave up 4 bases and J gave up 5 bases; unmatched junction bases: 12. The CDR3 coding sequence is TGTGCCTGGACCAGGACTAGCGGGGCCCAATCAGACGAGCAGTACTTC. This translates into CAWTRTSGAQSDEQYF.

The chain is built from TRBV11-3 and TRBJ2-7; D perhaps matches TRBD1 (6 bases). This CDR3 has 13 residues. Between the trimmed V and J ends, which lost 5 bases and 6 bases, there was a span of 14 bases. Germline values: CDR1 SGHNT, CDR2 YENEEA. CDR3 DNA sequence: TGTGCCAGCAGCACCAGGGGATGGGGCGAGCAGTACTTC. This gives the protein CASSTRGWGEQYF.

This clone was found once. CDR3 nucleotides: TGCGCCAGCAGCCAGGTAGTAGCGGGAGTTTCCAATGAGCAGTTCTTC. Its protein product is CASSQVVAGVSNEQFF. The J gene is TRBJ2-1, the V gene TRBV4-1; the match to TRBD2 covers 9 bases. V shed 3 bases and J 6 bases; nucleotides not matched to a gene: 9. There are 16 residues in the CDR3. In germline, CDR1 is MGHRA, CDR2 YSYEKL.

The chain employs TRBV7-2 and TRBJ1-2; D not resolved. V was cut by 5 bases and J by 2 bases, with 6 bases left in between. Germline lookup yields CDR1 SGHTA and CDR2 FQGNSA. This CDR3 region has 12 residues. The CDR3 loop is CASSRGNYGYTF. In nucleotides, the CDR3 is TGTGCCAGCAGCCGTGGGAACTATGGCTACACCTTC.

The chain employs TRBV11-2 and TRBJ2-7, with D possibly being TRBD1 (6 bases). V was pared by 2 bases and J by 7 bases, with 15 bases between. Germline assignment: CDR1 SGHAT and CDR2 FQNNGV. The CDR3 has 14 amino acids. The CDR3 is CASSLYSGEQEQYF. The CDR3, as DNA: TGTGCCAGCAGCTTATATTCAGGGGAGCAAGAGCAGTACTTC.

In DNA form, the CDR3 reads TGTGCCAGCAGTGAAATGGGCTCTGGAAACACCATATATTTT. As protein: CASSEMGSGNTIYF. This rearrangement joins TRBV6-1 to TRBJ1-3; D unclear. CDR1 is MNHNS, CDR2 SASEGT, per germline. V was pared by 2 bases and J by 0 bases, with 5 bases between. This CDR3 is 14 amino acids long.

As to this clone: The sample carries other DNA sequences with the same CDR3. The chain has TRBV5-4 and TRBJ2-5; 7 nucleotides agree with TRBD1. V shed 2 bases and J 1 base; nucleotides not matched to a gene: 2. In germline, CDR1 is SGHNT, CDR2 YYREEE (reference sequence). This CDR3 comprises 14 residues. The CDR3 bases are TGTGCCAGCAGCTTAGGACAGGCCCAAGAGACCCAGTACTTC. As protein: CASSLGQAQETQYF.